The 14 T cell receptor beta chains in this list originate from one sample, sequenced in a study of radiotherapy plus CTLA-4 blockade in lung cancer. Assay: immunoSEQ multiplex PCR; the TCRdb copy retains only in-frame clones and omits some. The data hold under 50,000 clones, with around 85% observed a single time. This specimen consisted of peripheral blood, obtained from a patient treated with radiotherapy plus ipilimumab. All receptors come from a human donor with non-small cell lung cancer whose response to radiotherapy plus ipilimumab could not be evaluated.

The chain carries TRBV5-5 and TRBJ1-1, with 8 bases fitting TRBD1. Germline V gene sequence: CDR1 SGHKS, CDR2 YYEKEE (reference sequence). V lost 1 base to trimming and J lost 4 bases; unmatched junction nucleotides: 3. The CDR3 has 14 residues. CDR3 loop: CASSLRDRGTEAFF. CDR3 coding DNA: TGTGCCAGCAGCTTGCGAGACAGGGGCACTGAAGCTTTCTTT.

The V and J genes are TRBV2 and TRBJ1-2; tentatively, D is TRBD1 (5 bases). Trimming pared 6 bases from V and 3 bases from J, leaving 14 bases between. Germline V gene data show CDR1 as SNHLY and CDR2 as FYNNEI. The CDR3 runs to 14 residues. The CDR3 spells CASRYPGADYGYTF. CDR3 sequence (DNA): TGTGCCAGCAGGTACCCTGGGGCTGACTATGGCTACACCTTC.

The CDR3 DNA follows: TGTGCCAGTAGTATAGCCAGGGGCTACGAGCAGTACTTC. It yields the protein CASSIARGYEQYF. The chain joins TRBV19 to TRBJ2-7; a possible D gene is TRBD1 (6 bases). Germline-derived CDR1 and CDR2 are LNHDA and SQIVND (reference sequence). This CDR3 contains 13 residues. V shed 1 base and J shed 3 bases, with 7 bases lying between them.

This clone was detected only once. The chain combines TRBV5-6 with TRBJ2-7; D remains ambiguous. V was clipped by 7 bases and J by 2 bases, with 13 bases between them. Germline V CDR1 and CDR2: SGHDT, YYEEEE. The length of the CDR3 is 13 residues. The CDR3 DNA is TGTGCCAGCGGCAGGAAAAACGCCTACGAGCAGTACTTC. Amino acids: CASGRKNAYEQYF.

The chain is built from TRBV6-6 and TRBJ2-7; a possible D gene is TRBD1 (6 bases). Per germline, CDR1 MNHNY and CDR2 SVGAGI (reference sequence). V lost 6 bases and J 3 bases, leaving 12 bases between the germline ends. CDR3 length: 13 residues. DNA for the CDR3: TGTGCCAGCAGCCGGGACACCCACTACGAGCAGTACTTC. Its translation is CASSRDTHYEQYF.

This clone was detected a few times. The J gene is TRBJ1-4, the V gene TRBV28; D gene uncertain. Germline V gene sequence: CDR1 MDHEN, CDR2 SYDVKM. The CDR3 has 14 amino acids. Trimming removed 2 bases from V and 6 bases from J, with 10 bases in between. CDR3 in DNA: TGTGCCAGCAGTTTAAACGGGAACCATGAAAAACTGTTTTTT. Amino acid sequence: CASSLNGNHEKLFF. Complete variable domain (other parts from reference TRBV28 and TRBJ1-4): DVKVTQSSRYLVKRTGEKVFLECVQDMDHENMFWYRQDPGLGLRLIYFSYDVKMKEKGDIPEGYSVSREKKERFSLILESASTNQTSMYLCASSLNGNHEKLFFGSGTQLSVL.

The chain recombines TRBV10-3 with TRBJ1-4, with D uncertain. The CDR3 sequence is 14 residues long. V lost 6 bases to trimming and J lost 7 bases, with 15 bases between them. Looked up from germline, CDR1 is ENHRY and CDR2 is SYGVKD. As DNA, the CDR3 is TGTGCCATCAGGGACTCATCTTCAAGTGAAAAACTGTTTTTT. Translation gives CAIRDSSSSEKLFF.

The chain employs TRBV28 and TRBJ1-1; no clear D gene. V lost 1 base and J lost 0, with 12 bases in between. Germline loops: CDR1 MDHEN, CDR2 SYDVKM. The CDR3 sequence is 16 residues long. The CDR3 nucleotides are TGTGCCAGCAGTTTATATGCGGGCAGCTTGAACACTGAAGCTTTCTTT. It specifies CASSLYAGSLNTEAFF.

About this clone itself: The germline gene is not matched at one end of the junction; a read error may be the cause. The J gene is TRBJ1-2, the V gene TRBV6-1; D is uncertain. Germline V gives CDR1 MNHNS, CDR2 SASEGT. This CDR3 has 15 amino acids. The CDR3 region has the DNA TGTGCCAGCCGTGATCCAATGGCTTTCCCCTATGGCTACACCTTC. Its protein product is CASRDPMAFPYGYTF.

The V gene is TRBV28, the J gene TRBJ1-2; 9 bases are a match to TRBD1. The V and J ends lost 11 bases and 8 bases, in that order; junction bases with no gene match: 12. The CDR3 contains 13 residues. Germline loops: CDR1 MDHEN, CDR2 SYDVKM. This CDR3 reads CASRDRDLVGYTF. For the CDR3, the DNA is TGTGCCTCGCGGGACAGGGACCTCGTCGGCTACACCTTC.

The rearrangement links TRBV7-9 to TRBJ2-2, with D maybe TRBD1 (6 bases). V was cut by 2 bases and J by 0 bases, with 16 bases left in between. This CDR3 spans 18 amino acids. The V gene's germline CDR1 is SEHNR and CDR2 FQNEAQ (reference sequence). CDR3 region: CASSLRIRTETNTGELFF. The CDR3 DNA sequence: TGTGCCAGCAGCTTAAGGATAAGGACAGAGACGAACACCGGGGAGCTGTTTTTT.

The rearrangement uses TRBV25-1 and TRBJ2-5; 7 bases align to TRBD2. CDR3 length: 16 amino acids. Germline assignment: CDR1 MGHDK and CDR2 SYGVNS. Trimming removed 6 bases from V and 0 bases from J; junction bases left unmatched: 10. The CDR3 nucleotides are TGTGCCAGCAGCCGGGGGGACGGACTTTACCAAGAGACCCAGTACTTC. Amino acids: CASSRGDGLYQETQYF.

The genes are TRBV10-3 and TRBJ2-1; possibly TRBD1 for D (5 bases). Germline V gene data show CDR1 as ENHRY and CDR2 as SYGVKD. V dropped 10 bases and J dropped 10 bases, with 20 bases sitting between them. The CDR3 runs to 13 residues. The CDR3 coding sequence is TGTGCCACCCGCCCCCTCATTCAGGGAGAGCAGTTCTTC. It specifies CATRPLIQGEQFF.

The chain uses TRBV5-8 and TRBJ1-5; D is unresolved. The CDR3 has 14 residues. Germline assignment: CDR1 SGHTS and CDR2 YDEGEE. The ends were cut back, 5 bases at V and 2 bases at J, with 11 bases in the middle. The CDR3 protein is CASSARVGNQPQHF. CDR3 nucleotide sequence: TGTGCCAGCAGTGCCCGAGTGGGCAATCAGCCCCAGCATTTT.